This TCR beta chain was identified in a study of PD-1 blockade in classical Hodgkin lymphoma. Comment on this clone: Antigen specificity is unknown.

Method: immunoSEQ multiplex PCR; TCRdb's copy keeps in-frame clones and lacks some. The table includes nearly 25,000 clones, roughly three quarters detected once. Study-level findings and limits: Relative to healthy donors, newly diagnosed patients reportedly had lower baseline TCR diversity, which was reported as lower still in relapsed/refractory patients. Patients excluded were those beginning nivolumab under 1 year after ASCT. The study found that TCR diversity rose significantly by C4D1 in CD4+ but not CD8+ cells.

Each patient experienced a relapse that followed autologous stem cell transplantation, and brentuximab vedotin exposure varied. This CDR3 spans 18 amino acids. CDR1 is MDHEN and CDR2 is SYDVKM in the germline V gene. With 4 bases clipped from V and 2 bases from J, the junction kept 11 bases outside the gene matches. The V call is TRBV28, the J call TRBJ1-5, with TRBD1 matching 10 bases. The sequencing here drew on peripheral blood mononuclear cells (PBMCs), taken at baseline. This TCR came from a human donor with classical Hodgkin lymphoma. CDR3 sequence reads: CASSSRDRGKRRNQPQHF. In nucleotides, the CDR3 is TGTGCCAGCAGTTCCCGGGACAGGGGTAAAAGGCGCAATCAGCCCCAGCATTTT.